The clone carrying this T cell receptor beta chain was seen repeatedly, ten times or more. The antigen is undetermined. This sample is part of a study of CD8 T cells in ankylosing spondylitis. TCRdb passed the 5' RACE reads through MiXCR, listing each CDR3 protein once. The repertoire consists of around 75,000 distinct CDR3 sequences, with roughly 5% occurring once and the leading ten covering roughly 2.3%. Study-level findings and limits: A motif in TCR beta, a set of under 10 highly homologous variants, appeared characteristic of ankylosing spondylitis blood.

Deletions cut 3 bases from V and 2 bases from J, with 11 bases between. CDR3 size: 14 residues. The TCR was taken from a male donor with ankylosing spondylitis or in good health (not recorded which). The J gene is TRBJ2-7, the V gene TRBV12-3 or TRBV12-4; maybe TRBD1 (6 bases). Sequenced: blood, either unsorted or a sorted T cell fraction (not recorded which). The CDR3 sequence: CASSFGQFAYEQYF. The CDR3 DNA reads as TGTGCCAGCAGTTTTGGACAGTTTGCCTACGAGCAGTACTTC.